Given below is one T cell receptor (beta chain) in context. Its matching antigen is unknown. With 10%, 30% or 50% of RNA, about 19,000 to 1,100,000 naive CD8 T cells were sequenced. Sorting was used to obtain naive CD8 T cells (CD8+CD4-CCR7+CD45RA+). TCRdb re-analysed the PCR reads in MiXCR, keeping a single row per CDR3 protein. The sample yields around 300,000 distinct CDR3 sequences, roughly a quarter seen once. The V end lost 1 base, the J end lost 0 bases, and 13 bases lay between the germline ends. The length of the CDR3 is 17 residues. Germline-derived CDR1 and CDR2 are LGHNA and YSLEER. This sample was taken from a study of molecular identifiers for immune sequencing clone quantification. Study results and caveats: Clones exceeding 20 RNA copies carried over 97% of effector molecules but under 1% of naive-cell molecules.

The sequenced sample was naive CD8+ T cells from blood, with Jurkat cell RNA spiked in. Subset denoted: FACS-sorted CD8+CD4-CCR7+CD45RA+ naive T cells. The chain joins TRBV4-3 to TRBJ1-3; unclear D gene. The sequence was obtained from a human donor in good health. Some libraries in this study had Jurkat cell RNA spiked in. The CDR3 here is CASSQGNSPSSGNTIYF. CDR3 coding DNA: TGCGCCAGCAGCCAAGGTAACAGCCCGAGCTCTGGAAACACCATATATTTT.